These 24 T cell receptor beta chains originate from one sample sequenced in a study of cytomegalovirus exposure and HLA in healthy donors. The PCR used 60 Vbeta and 13 Jbeta primers. Data came from immunoSEQ multiplex PCR; TCRdb stores just in-frame clones and leaves some out. The sample consists of about 200,000 clones, roughly 79% of them appearing once. Sequenced: PBMCs. The source of these receptors is a man under 40 in good health and CMV-seronegative.

CDR3 coding DNA: TGCAGCGCTTACAGACCGGGACAGGGGAGGGAAAAACTGTTTTTT. This encodes CSAYRPGQGREKLFF. The chain is built from TRBV29-1 and TRBJ1-4; the match to TRBD1 covers 10 bases. This CDR3 comprises 15 residues. Germline CDR1 and CDR2: SQVTM and ANQGSEA. V gave up 7 bases and J gave up 8 bases; unmatched junction bases: 13.

V is TRBV4-1 and J is TRBJ2-3; 12 nucleotides match TRBD2. This CDR3 is built from 16 residues. Trimming cost V 0 bases and J 3 bases; bases outside gene matches: 1. CDR1 is MGHRA and CDR2 is YSYEKL in the germline V gene. The CDR3 loop is CASSQELAGGTDTQYF. Written as DNA, the CDR3 is TGCGCCAGCAGCCAAGAACTAGCGGGAGGTACAGATACGCAGTATTTT.

J is TRBJ2-2 and V is TRBV28, with unresolved D. The CDR3 length is 14 residues. V shed 5 bases and J shed 6 bases, with 13 bases lying between them. Germline assignment: CDR1 MDHEN and CDR2 SYDVKM. The CDR3 sequence: CASSPPLFSGELFF. The CDR3 DNA reads TGTGCCAGCAGTCCCCCGTTATTTTCCGGGGAGCTGTTTTTT.

In its sample, this clone was seen a few times. This chain uses TRBV30 with TRBJ1-1; D possibly corresponds to TRBD1 (5 bases). CDR3 length: 13 residues. Germline V gene lookup returns CDR1 GTSNPN and CDR2 SVGIG (reference sequence). The V gene lost 1 base and the J gene lost 3 bases, with 9 bases spanning the gap. This CDR3 reads CAWSAGGDTEAFF. In DNA form, the CDR3 reads TGTGCCTGGAGTGCTGGAGGGGACACTGAAGCTTTCTTT.

The V and J genes are TRBV27 and TRBJ1-1; weak D call: TRBD1 (6 bases). This CDR3 is built from 14 residues. V gave up 5 bases and J gave up 0 bases, with 10 bases separating them. Germline V CDR1 and CDR2: MNHEY, SMNVEV (reference sequence). The DNA of the CDR3 is TGTGCCAGCAGTAGAGGGGACATGAACACTGAAGCTTTCTTT. It encodes CASSRGDMNTEAFF.

V usage is TRBV5-1 and J usage is TRBJ1-2; TRBD1 aligns across 9 bases. The trim removed 0 bases at V and 0 bases at J, leaving 6 bases unmatched. The length of the CDR3 is 17 residues. Germline values: CDR1 SGHRS, CDR2 YFSETQ. This CDR3 reads CASSLGGQGQANYGYTF. In nucleotides, the CDR3 is TGCGCCAGCAGCTTGGGGGGACAGGGCCAAGCTAACTATGGCTACACCTTC. Filled out from reference TRBV5-1 and TRBJ1-2, the complete variable domain reads KAGVTQTPRYLIKTRGQQVTLSCSPISGHRSVSWYQQTPGQGLQFLFEYFSETQRNKGNFPGRFSGRQFSNSRSEMNVSTLELGDSALYLCASSLGGQGQANYGYTFGSGTRLTVV.

The chain's CDR3 is CASSYGDSGLGHEAFF. Written as DNA, the CDR3 is TGTGCCAGCAGTTACGGGGACTCAGGGTTGGGTCATGAAGCTTTCTTT. The chain uses TRBV6-5 and TRBJ1-1; possible D gene TRBD1, 5 bases. The V and J ends lost 2 bases and 7 bases respectively, with 20 bases between them. The CDR3 runs 16 residues. Germline loops: CDR1 MNHEY, CDR2 SVGAGI.

The genes are TRBV7-2 and TRBJ2-3, with TRBD1 identical over 7 bases. CDR1 SGHTA and CDR2 FQGNSA come from the germline V gene. The CDR3 is made up of 15 amino acids. V lost 5 bases to trimming and J lost 4 bases; unmatched junction nucleotides: 9. As DNA, the CDR3 is TGTGCCAGCAGCCTGAAGACAGGGAACGCAGATACGCAGTATTTT. Translated: CASSLKTGNADTQYF.

The gene calls are TRBV29-1 and TRBJ1-2; no definite D call. Germline V gives CDR1 SQVTM, CDR2 ANQGSEA. The CDR3 sequence is 14 residues long. The V and J ends lost 5 bases and 7 bases respectively, with 20 bases between them. The chain's CDR3 is CSVTSGGRPGGYTF. CDR3 DNA: TGCAGCGTTACCTCTGGCGGGCGCCCGGGTGGCTACACCTTC.

This clone was detected once. The V and J genes are TRBV6-5 and TRBJ1-5; 8 bases line up with TRBD1. The CDR3 runs to 15 residues. Germline assignment: CDR1 MNHEY and CDR2 SVGAGI. V shed 6 bases and J 1 base; nucleotides not matched to a gene: 5. The CDR3 DNA reads TGTGCCAGCAGAGGGACAGGAGCGAGCAATCAGCCCCAGCATTTT. Translated: CASRGTGASNQPQHF.

The V gene is TRBV6-6, the J gene TRBJ2-2; 10 nucleotides line up with TRBD2. V was clipped by 7 bases and J by 5 bases; unmatched bases: 7. The germline V gene encodes CDR1 MNHNY and CDR2 SVGAGI (reference sequence). This CDR3 comprises 15 residues. The CDR3 here is CASTVAGGLTGELFF. In nucleotides, the CDR3 is TGTGCCAGCACCGTAGCGGGAGGTCTTACCGGGGAGCTGTTTTTT.

The chain employs TRBV5-4 and TRBJ2-7, with 10 positions matching TRBD2. The CDR3 is 15 amino acids. The J segment lost 2 bases and the V segment lost 3 bases, leaving 5 bases of the junction unmatched. Germline-derived CDR1 and CDR2 are SGHNT and YYREEE (reference sequence). Written as DNA, the CDR3 is TGTGCCAGCAGCTCGACCGGGACTAGCGCCTACGAGCAGTACTTC. Amino acid sequence: CASSSTGTSAYEQYF.

The V and J genes are TRBV7-3 and TRBJ2-1; TRBD2 agrees at 10 bases. The V gene's germline CDR1 is SGHTA and CDR2 FQGTGA. J gave up 8 bases and V 1 base, and 14 bases lay outside the gene matches. CDR3 size: 18 residues. CDR3 nucleotide sequence: TGTGCCAGCAGCTTAAAAGGGGCCCTAGCGGGAGAAAGCCATGAGCAGTTCTTC. Translating gives CASSLKGALAGESHEQFF.

This clone was observed a handful of times. The rearrangement joins TRBV5-4 to TRBJ1-3, with 7 bases fitting TRBD1. CDR1 is SGHNT and CDR2 is YYREEE in the germline V gene (reference sequence). With 3 bases clipped from V and 6 bases from J, the junction kept 6 bases outside the gene matches. The CDR3 loop spans 14 amino acids. The CDR3 nucleotides are TGTGCCAGCAGCTCCGGACAGGTGTCAAACACCATATATTTT. Translated, it gives CASSSGQVSNTIYF.

The chain combines TRBV19 with TRBJ1-1; D ambiguous. V was cut by 2 bases and J by 0 bases, with 7 bases left in between. The CDR3 runs 14 residues. The germline V gene has CDR1 LNHDA and CDR2 SQIVND (reference sequence). The CDR3 coding sequence is TGTGCCAGTAGTATACGGCGGGTGAACACTGAAGCTTTCTTT. It is translated as CASSIRRVNTEAFF.

There are a few counts of this clone. V gene TRBV7-3 combines with J gene TRBJ2-2; weak D call: TRBD2 (5 bases). CDR3 length: 14 amino acids. The germline V gene encodes CDR1 SGHTA and CDR2 FQGTGA. V was shortened by 2 bases and J by 1 base, with 5 bases between the two germline ends. The CDR3 loop is CASSLGGNTGELFF. CDR3 bases: TGTGCCAGCAGCTTAGGAGGGAACACCGGGGAGCTGTTTTTT.

The chain combines TRBV28 with TRBJ1-4, with D tentatively TRBD1 (5 bases). The CDR3 extends over 15 amino acids. The germline CDR1 and CDR2 sequences are MDHEN and SYDVKM. Trimming removed 2 bases at V and 8 bases at J, with 15 bases between. CDR3 sequence reads: CASSLGSTGREKLFF. CDR3 nucleotide sequence: TGTGCCAGCAGTTTAGGGTCAACAGGACGGGAAAAACTGTTTTTT.

This clone is a singleton in its sample. V usage is TRBV7-9 and J usage is TRBJ2-7; D gene unclear. With 1 base removed from V and 2 bases from J, the gap between germline ends came to 3 bases. The CDR3 is made up of 12 amino acids. CDR1 and CDR2 from the germline V gene are SEHNR and FQNEAQ (reference sequence). In nucleotides, the CDR3 is TGTGCCAGCAGCTTAGTAGCCTACGAGCAGTACTTC. Its protein product is CASSLVAYEQYF.

The J gene is TRBJ2-7, the V gene TRBV2, with a possible D match to TRBD2 (6 bases). The CDR3 runs 14 residues. Germline lookup yields CDR1 SNHLY and CDR2 FYNNEI. V lost 4 bases, J lost 2 bases, and 12 bases lay in between. CDR3 nucleotides: TGTGCCAGCAGTGGACTAGTTGCTGCCTACGAGCAGTACTTC. It codes for CASSGLVAAYEQYF.

The genes are TRBV27 and TRBJ1-6, with TRBD1 matching over 8 bases. Per germline, CDR1 MNHEY and CDR2 SMNVEV (reference sequence). CDR3 size: 14 residues. The V gene end was trimmed by 6 bases and the J gene end by 6 bases; junction bases not matched to a gene: 4. The CDR3 is CASREDRVNSPLHF. The CDR3 region has the DNA TGTGCCAGCAGGGAGGACAGGGTTAATTCACCCCTCCACTTT.

The rearrangement uses TRBV21-1 and TRBJ1-1. TRBV21-1 is classified as a pseudogene. The CDR3 is 23 residues long. The CDR3 DNA reads TGTGCCAGCAGCAAAAGACGGCGGGGTGGATTTGTCCTCGGTTGCATTTATCACACTGAAGCTTTCTTT. It yields the protein CASSKRRRGGFVLGCIYHTEAFF.

This clone occurred a few times. This sequence joins TRBV27 and TRBJ1-1, with 7 bases identical to TRBD1. V trimming: 5 bases; J trimming: 0 bases; junction bases outside the gene matches: 12. Germline lookup yields CDR1 MNHEY and CDR2 SMNVEV (reference sequence). The CDR3 is 17 amino acids. The CDR3 loop is CASSPGVGGTVNTEAFF. The CDR3 coding sequence is TGTGCCAGCAGTCCAGGGGTCGGTGGGACAGTGAACACTGAAGCTTTCTTT.

V gene TRBV28 combines with J gene TRBJ2-6, with D possibly matching TRBD1 (6 bases). This CDR3 comprises 15 residues. Trimming cost V 10 bases and J 4 bases, with 17 bases left between them. Per germline, CDR1 MDHEN and CDR2 SYDVKM. CDR3 sequence: CAINTGSLGANVLTF. CDR3 bases: TGTGCCATCAATACAGGGTCTCTCGGGGCCAACGTCCTGACTTTC.

This clone was seen only a few times. For the CDR3, the DNA is TGTGCCAGCAGCTCCCCGGCCCCGGGGGGGGAGCAGTTCTTC. Its translation: CASSSPAPGGEQFF. V and J are TRBV9 and TRBJ2-1; 8 positions match TRBD2. The CDR3 spans 14 residues. Germline CDR1 reads SGDLS; CDR2 reads YYNGEE. V lost 4 bases to trimming and J lost 10 bases; unmatched junction nucleotides: 10.